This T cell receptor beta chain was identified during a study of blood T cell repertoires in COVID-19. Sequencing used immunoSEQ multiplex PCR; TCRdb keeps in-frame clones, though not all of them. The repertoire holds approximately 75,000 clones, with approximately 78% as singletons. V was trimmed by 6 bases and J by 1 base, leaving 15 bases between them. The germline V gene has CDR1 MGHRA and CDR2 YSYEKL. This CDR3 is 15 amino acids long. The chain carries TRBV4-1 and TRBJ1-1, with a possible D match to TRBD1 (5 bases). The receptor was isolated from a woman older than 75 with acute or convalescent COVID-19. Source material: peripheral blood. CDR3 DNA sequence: TGCGCCAGCAGGGGCGGGGCAGTCCCGAACACTGAAGCTTTCTTT. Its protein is CASRGGAVPNTEAFF.